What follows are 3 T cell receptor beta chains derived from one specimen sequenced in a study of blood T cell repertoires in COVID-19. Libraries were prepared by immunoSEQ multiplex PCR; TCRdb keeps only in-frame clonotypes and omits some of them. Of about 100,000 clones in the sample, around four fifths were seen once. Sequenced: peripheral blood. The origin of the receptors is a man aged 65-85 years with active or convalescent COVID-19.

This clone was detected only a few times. The CDR3 protein is CASSLSGRALGNEQFF. In DNA, the CDR3 is TGTGCCAGCAGCCTTAGCGGGAGGGCCCTCGGGAATGAGCAGTTCTTC. The rearrangement joins TRBV5-6 to TRBJ2-1, with 11 bases matching TRBD2. Germline V lookup: CDR1 SGHDT, CDR2 YYEEEE. V shed 4 bases and J 7 bases; nucleotides not matched to a gene: 10. The CDR3 sequence is 16 residues long.

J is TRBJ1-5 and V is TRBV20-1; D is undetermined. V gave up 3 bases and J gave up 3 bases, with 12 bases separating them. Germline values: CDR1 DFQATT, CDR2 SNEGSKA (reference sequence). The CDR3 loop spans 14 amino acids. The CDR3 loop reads CSASPPKHNQPQHF. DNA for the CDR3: TGCAGTGCTAGTCCACCGAAACACAATCAGCCCCAGCATTTT.

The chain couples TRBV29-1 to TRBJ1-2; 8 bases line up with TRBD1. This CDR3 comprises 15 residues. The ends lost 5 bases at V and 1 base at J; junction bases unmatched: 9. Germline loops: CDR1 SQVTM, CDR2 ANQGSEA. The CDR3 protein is CSVPGGRGRNYGYTF. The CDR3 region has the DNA TGCAGCGTTCCTGGTGGCAGGGGGCGTAACTATGGCTACACCTTC. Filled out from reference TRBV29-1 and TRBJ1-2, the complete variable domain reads SAVISQKPSRDICQRGTSLTIQCQVDSQVTMMFWYRQQPGQSLTLIATANQGSEATYESGFVIDKFPISRPNLTFSTLTVSNMSPEDSSIYLCSVPGGRGRNYGYTFGSGTRLTVV.